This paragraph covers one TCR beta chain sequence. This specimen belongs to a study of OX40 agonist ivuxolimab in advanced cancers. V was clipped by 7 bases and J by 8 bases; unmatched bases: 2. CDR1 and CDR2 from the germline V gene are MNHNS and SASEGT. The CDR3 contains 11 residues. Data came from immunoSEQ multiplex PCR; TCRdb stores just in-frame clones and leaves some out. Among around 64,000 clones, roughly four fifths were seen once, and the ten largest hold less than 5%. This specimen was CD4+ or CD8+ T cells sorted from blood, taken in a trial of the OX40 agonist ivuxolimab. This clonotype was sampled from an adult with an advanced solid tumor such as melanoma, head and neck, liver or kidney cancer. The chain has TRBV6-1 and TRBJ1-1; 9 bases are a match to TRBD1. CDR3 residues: CASKGQGEAFF. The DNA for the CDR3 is TGTGCCAGCAAGGGACAGGGCGAAGCTTTCTTT.